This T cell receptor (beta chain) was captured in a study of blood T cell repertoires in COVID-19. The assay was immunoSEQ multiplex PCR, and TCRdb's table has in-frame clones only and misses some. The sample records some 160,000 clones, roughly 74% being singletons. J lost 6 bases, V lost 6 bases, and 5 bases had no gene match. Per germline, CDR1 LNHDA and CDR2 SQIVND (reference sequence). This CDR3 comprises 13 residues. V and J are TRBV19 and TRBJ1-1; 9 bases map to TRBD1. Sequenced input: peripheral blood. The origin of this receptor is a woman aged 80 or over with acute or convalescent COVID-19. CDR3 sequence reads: CASSGQGRSEAFF. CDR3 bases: TGTGCCAGTAGCGGACAGGGGAGGTCTGAAGCTTTCTTT.